Listed here is a single T cell receptor beta chain. The sample originates from a study of blood T cell repertoires in COVID-19. Whole-study context: Samples representing acute and convalescent COVID-19 were sourced from the United States, Italy and Spain. Sample material is recorded as cDNA or gDNA derived from T cells, B-cell-depleted T cells, or PBMCs.

Original handling: Amplifying reference gene primers gave estimates of nucleated cell counts. Method: immunoSEQ multiplex PCR; TCRdb's copy keeps in-frame clones and lacks some. The DNA gave D and trimming, while V, J and clone size come from that table. The repertoire holds about 150,000 clones, with around 81% as singletons. The Seattle site enrolled patients during active infection and followed them longitudinally. The V gene lost 0 bases and the J gene lost 2 bases, with 11 bases spanning the gap. The germline V gene encodes CDR1 LNHNV and CDR2 YYDKDF (reference sequence). This CDR3 has 15 residues.

The V and J genes are TRBV15 and TRBJ2-7, with D possibly TRBD1 on 5 matching bases. This TCR derives from a woman of 80 years or more with COVID-19, enrolled during active disease. The sequenced sample consisted of peripheral blood. Here the CDR3 DNA reads TGTGCCACCAGCAGAGACCGGACGACAGCCTACGAGCAGTACTTC. Protein product: CATSRDRTTAYEQYF.